This TCR beta chain was captured by sequencing in a study of T cell changes during pregnancy in multiple sclerosis. The data were produced by immunoSEQ multiplex PCR, yet TCRdb's version contains in-frame clones alone and is incomplete. The sample has more than 45,000 clones, roughly 85% seen once. Trimming left V 1 base short and J 4 bases short, with 13 bases between. Germline loops: CDR1 SEHNR, CDR2 FQNEAQ (reference sequence). The CDR3 runs to 16 residues. The sequence was collected from a female donor with multiple sclerosis, enrolled in a pregnancy study. The chain combines TRBV7-9 with TRBJ1-4, with D tentatively TRBD1 (6 bases). Sequencing was performed on CD4+ T cells from peripheral blood mononuclear cells, taken in the second trimester of pregnancy. The CDR3 bases are TGTGCCAGCAGCTTAGGGGCGACAGGAGTTAATGAAAAACTGTTTTTT. It translates to CASSLGATGVNEKLFF.